The rows below give T cell receptor beta chains drawn from one sample of a study of human thymus T cells. Measured with immunoSEQ multiplex PCR; TCRdb has only the in-frame clones, and not every one. The sample lists some 78,000 clones, around 96% occurring once. The source material was thymus tissue. Receptors originate from a boy younger than two with a congenital heart defect but otherwise immunologically healthy. Both conserved end residues are part of each CDR3. Fields, in order: CDR3 DNA, CDR3 protein, D gene, V gene, J gene, clone size. D genes are given only for firm matches. Not every row has a clone size; where given, it reads once, few, many or a size class.

TGCGCCAGCAGTTATTCCTACGAGCAGTACTTC	CASSYSYEQYF	NA	TRBV10-1	TRBJ2-7	few
TGTGCCAGCACCCCAGTGGCAGGGAATTCACCCCTCCACTTT	CASTPVAGNSPLHF	NA	TRBV6-1	TRBJ1-6	NA
TGCGCCAGCAGCCAAGAACCGGGGCCCACAGATACGCAGTATTTT	CASSQEPGPTDTQYF	NA	TRBV4-3	TRBJ2-3	NA
TGTGCCAGTAGTATAAGAACAACAACTAATGAAAAACTGTTTTTT	CASSIRTTTNEKLFF	NA	TRBV19	TRBJ1-4	NA
TGCAGCGTTGAAAGGCAGGGAAGGGATCCGACCCAGTACTTC	CSVERQGRDPTQYF	NA	TRBV29-1	TRBJ2-5	NA
TGTGCCATCAGTGAAGTCGAGGGCGGGAGAGGGGGCATTCAGTACTTC	CAISEVEGGRGGIQYF	NA	TRBV10-3	TRBJ2-4	NA
TGCGCCAGCAGCTGGGAATTCTTGGGGTATTGGGCTTTCTTT	CASSWEFLGYWAFF	NA	TRBV5-1	TRBJ1-1	NA
TGTGCCAGCAGCTTATTTCTTTACGACGGGAATCAGCCCCAGCATTTT	CASSLFLYDGNQPQHF	NA	TRBV11-2	TRBJ1-5	NA
TGTGCCAGCAGCCAAAGCAGGGGAGAGACCCAGTACTTC	CASSQSRGETQYF	NA	TRBV9	TRBJ2-5	NA
TGTGCCACCAGCAGAAAGGGAGGATACGAGACCCAGTACTTC	CATSRKGGYETQYF	NA	TRBV15	TRBJ2-5	NA
TGTGCCAGCAGTTTAGGGGGACAGTTCCCAGCTAACTATGGCTACACCTTC	CASSLGGQFPANYGYTF	TRBD1	TRBV28	TRBJ1-2	NA
TGTGCCAGTAGTATTCCAGCCCCTGGAAACACCATATATTTT	CASSIPAPGNTIYF	NA	TRBV19	TRBJ1-3	NA
TGTGCCAGCAGCTCAGGGGGGGGTAGGGATGGCTACACCTTC	CASSSGGGRDGYTF	NA	TRBV12-1	TRBJ1-2	NA
TGTGCCAGCAGTTCAACCCTCGTGGGACAGGGGGGCTACGAGCAGTACTTC	CASSSTLVGQGGYEQYF	TRBD1	TRBV27	TRBJ2-7	NA
TGTGCCAGCAGCCCTTCAGGAACTGAAGCTTTCTTT	CASSPSGTEAFF	NA	TRBV27	TRBJ1-1	NA
TGTGCCAGCAGCCTGCTGAGGCTAGCCAAAAACATTCAGTACTTC	CASSLLRLAKNIQYF	NA	TRBV28	TRBJ2-4	NA
TGTGCCAGCAGCGAACAGGGGGCCGGGAACACTGAAGCTTTCTTT	CASSEQGAGNTEAFF	TRBD1	TRBV7-9	TRBJ1-1	NA
TGCGCCAGCAGCTTGGCGCCGCTAGCGGGACGGGATATTGAGCAGTTCTTC	CASSLAPLAGRDIEQFF	TRBD2	TRBV5-1	TRBJ2-1	NA
TGCGCCAGCAGTGAGCAGGGGAGAATGACTAGCGGGACAACGGGCGAGCAGTACTTC	CASSEQGRMTSGTTGEQYF	TRBD2	TRBV10-1	TRBJ2-7	NA
TGTGCCAGTAGGGACAGGCTAGCGGGAGGCAACGAGCAGTACTTC	CASRDRLAGGNEQYF	TRBD2	TRBV19	TRBJ2-7	NA
TGTGCCAGCAGCGAAGAGAACGCTACAGGGCAGGGAGGCTACACCTTC	CASSEENATGQGGYTF	NA	TRBV2	TRBJ1-2	few
TGTGCCAGCAGTCCCACAGGGCCGTCGAACACCGGGGAGCTGTTTTTT	CASSPTGPSNTGELFF	NA	TRBV27	TRBJ2-2	NA
TGTGCCAGCAGCGTAATCACCCCCGGGACAGGTTCCTACGAGCAGTACTTC	CASSVITPGTGSYEQYF	TRBD1	TRBV7-9	TRBJ2-7	NA
TGTGCCAGCAGCTTAGAAAGGGAACAGCCTAAACTGTTTTTT	CASSLEREQPKLFF	NA	TRBV11-3	TRBJ1-4	NA
TGTGCCAGCAGCATTACAGTCTACAATGAGCAGTTCTTC	CASSITVYNEQFF	NA	TRBV5-6	TRBJ2-1	NA
TGCAGCGTTGAAGCTCGGGGGCGCATCTATGGCTACACCTTC	CSVEARGRIYGYTF	NA	TRBV29-1	TRBJ1-2	NA
TGTGCCAGCAGGACCGGGACAGGGGGCCCTAACTATGGCTACACCTTC	CASRTGTGGPNYGYTF	TRBD1	TRBV5-6	TRBJ1-2	NA
TGCGCCAGCAGTCACCCCGGACTTACCTACACAATACACTACGAGCAGTACTTC	CASSHPGLTYTIHYEQYF	NA	TRBV23-1	TRBJ2-7	NA
TGTGCCAGCAGCTTCCGCCAGGACTACGAGCAGTACTTC	CASSFRQDYEQYF	NA	TRBV7-2	TRBJ2-7	NA
TGTGCCAGCAGCTTCTTCACGACTAGCGGGGGACCCTATGAGCAGTTCTTC	CASSFFTTSGGPYEQFF	TRBD2	TRBV7-2	TRBJ2-1	NA
TGTGCCAGCAGCAGAACCTGGCTGAGGGTGCCCGGGGAGCTGTTTTTT	CASSRTWLRVPGELFF	NA	TRBV7-9	TRBJ2-2	NA
TGTGCCAGCAGCCCACCAGGGTCCCACGAGCAGTACTTC	CASSPPGSHEQYF	NA	TRBV14	TRBJ2-7	NA